The T cell receptor beta chain under discussion was sequenced for a study of Tregs in tolerant kidney transplant recipients. Repertoires were generated with immunoSEQ multiplex PCR, while TCRdb's copy carries only in-frame clones and drops some. The data contain more than 75,000 clones, under 95% of them singletons. Trimming left V 2 bases short and J 0 bases short, with 7 bases between. CDR3 length equals 14 residues. Germline lookup yields CDR1 KGHSH and CDR2 LQKENI. The chain uses TRBV18 and TRBJ1-2; tentative D call: TRBD1 (6 bases). The sequencing used CD4+ T cells from blood, collected before the transplant. The sequence was collected from a human donor who received a combined kidney and bone marrow transplant. Here the CDR3 DNA reads TGTGCCAGCTCACCAGCAGGGGCTAACTATGGCTACACCTTC. Encoded protein: CASSPAGANYGYTF.